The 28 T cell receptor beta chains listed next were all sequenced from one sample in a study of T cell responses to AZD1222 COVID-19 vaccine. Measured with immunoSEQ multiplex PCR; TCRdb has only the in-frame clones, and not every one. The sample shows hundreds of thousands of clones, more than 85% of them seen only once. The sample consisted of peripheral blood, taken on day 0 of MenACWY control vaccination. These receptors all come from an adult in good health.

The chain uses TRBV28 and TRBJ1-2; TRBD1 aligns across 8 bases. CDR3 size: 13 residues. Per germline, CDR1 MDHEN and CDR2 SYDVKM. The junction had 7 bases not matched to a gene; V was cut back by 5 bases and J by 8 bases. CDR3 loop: CASSPDRGDGYTF. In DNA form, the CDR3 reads TGTGCCAGCAGTCCCGACAGGGGCGACGGCTACACCTTC.

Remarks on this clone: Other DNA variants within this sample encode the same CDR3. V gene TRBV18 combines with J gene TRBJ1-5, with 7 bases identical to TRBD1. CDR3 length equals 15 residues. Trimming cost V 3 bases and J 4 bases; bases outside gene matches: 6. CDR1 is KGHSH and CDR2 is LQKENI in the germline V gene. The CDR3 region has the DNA TGTGCCAGCTCACCGAGACAGGGAGGTAATCAGCCCCAGCATTTT. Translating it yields CASSPRQGGNQPQHF.

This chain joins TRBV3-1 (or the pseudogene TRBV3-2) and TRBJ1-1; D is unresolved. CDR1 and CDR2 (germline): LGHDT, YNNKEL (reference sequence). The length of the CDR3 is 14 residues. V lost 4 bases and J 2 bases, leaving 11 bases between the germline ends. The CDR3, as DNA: TGTGCCAGCAGCCCGTCCGATCCAAACACTGAAGCTTTCTTT. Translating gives CASSPSDPNTEAFF.

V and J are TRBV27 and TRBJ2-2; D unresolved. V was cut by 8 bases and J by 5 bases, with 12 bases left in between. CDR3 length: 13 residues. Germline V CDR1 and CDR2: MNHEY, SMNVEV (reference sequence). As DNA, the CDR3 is TGTGCCAGCGATAATATTGGAACCGGGGAGCTGTTTTTT. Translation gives CASDNIGTGELFF.

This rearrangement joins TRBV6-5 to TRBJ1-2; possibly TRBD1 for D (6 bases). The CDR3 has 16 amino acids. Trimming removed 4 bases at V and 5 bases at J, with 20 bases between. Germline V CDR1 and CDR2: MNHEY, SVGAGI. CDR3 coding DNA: TGTGCCAGCAGTTCGGACGTGAGGGGGGGGGAGTATGGCTACACCTTC. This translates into CASSSDVRGGEYGYTF.

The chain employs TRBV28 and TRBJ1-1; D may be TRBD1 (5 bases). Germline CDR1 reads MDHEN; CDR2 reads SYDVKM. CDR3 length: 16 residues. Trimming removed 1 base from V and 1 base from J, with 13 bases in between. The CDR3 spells CASSLLGQGRNTEAFF. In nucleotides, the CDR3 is TGTGCCAGCAGTTTATTAGGGCAGGGTAGGAACACTGAAGCTTTCTTT.

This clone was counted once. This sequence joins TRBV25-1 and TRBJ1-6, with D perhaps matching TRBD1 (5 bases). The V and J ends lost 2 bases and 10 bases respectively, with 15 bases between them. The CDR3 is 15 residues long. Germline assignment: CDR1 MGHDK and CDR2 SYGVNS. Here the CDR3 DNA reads TGTGCCAGCAGTGAACCCGTGGGTGGGGGATCACCCCTCCACTTT. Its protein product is CASSEPVGGGSPLHF.

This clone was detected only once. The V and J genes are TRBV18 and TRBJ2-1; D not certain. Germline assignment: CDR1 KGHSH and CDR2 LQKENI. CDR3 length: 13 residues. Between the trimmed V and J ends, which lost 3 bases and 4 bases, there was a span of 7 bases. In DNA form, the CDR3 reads TGTGCCAGCTCACCGAGCAGATACAATGAGCAGTTCTTC. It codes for CASSPSRYNEQFF.

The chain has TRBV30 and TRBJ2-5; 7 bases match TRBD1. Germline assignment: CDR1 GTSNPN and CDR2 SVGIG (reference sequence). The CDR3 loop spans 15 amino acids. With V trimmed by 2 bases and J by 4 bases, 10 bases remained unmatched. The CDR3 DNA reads TGTGCCTGGAGTATCGGGGCAGGGGGAAGAGAGACCCAGTACTTC. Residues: CAWSIGAGGRETQYF.

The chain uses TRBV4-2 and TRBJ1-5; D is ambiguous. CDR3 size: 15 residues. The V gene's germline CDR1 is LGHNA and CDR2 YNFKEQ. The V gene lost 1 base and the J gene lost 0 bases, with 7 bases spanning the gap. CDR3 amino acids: CASSQGENSNQPQHF. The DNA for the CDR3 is TGTGCCAGCAGCCAAGGGGAAAATAGCAATCAGCCCCAGCATTTT.

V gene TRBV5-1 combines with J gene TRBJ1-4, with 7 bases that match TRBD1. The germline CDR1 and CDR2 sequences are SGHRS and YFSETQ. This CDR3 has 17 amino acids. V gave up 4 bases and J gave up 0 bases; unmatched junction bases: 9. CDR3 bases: TGCGCCAGCAGCCCTGTACAGGGGACTGCAACTAATGAAAAACTGTTTTTT. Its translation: CASSPVQGTATNEKLFF.

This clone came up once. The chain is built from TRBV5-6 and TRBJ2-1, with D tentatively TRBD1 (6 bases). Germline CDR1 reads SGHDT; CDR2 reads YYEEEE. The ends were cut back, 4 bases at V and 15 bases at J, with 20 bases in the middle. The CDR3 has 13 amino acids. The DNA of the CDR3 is TGTGCCAGCAGCCCCACCGGAAGGGGGAAGGGGTTCTTC. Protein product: CASSPTGRGKGFF.

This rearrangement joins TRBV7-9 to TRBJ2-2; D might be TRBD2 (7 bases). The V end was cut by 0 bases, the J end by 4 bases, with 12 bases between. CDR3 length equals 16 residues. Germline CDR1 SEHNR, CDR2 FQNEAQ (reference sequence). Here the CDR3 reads CASSLAGGGATGELFF. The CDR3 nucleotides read TGTGCCAGCAGCTTAGCGGGAGGGGGTGCCACCGGGGAGCTGTTTTTT.

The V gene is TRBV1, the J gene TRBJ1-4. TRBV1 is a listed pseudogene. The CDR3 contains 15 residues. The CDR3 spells CTSSPGSYLNEKLFF. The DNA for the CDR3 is TGCACCAGCAGCCCTGGCAGCTACCTAAATGAAAAACTGTTTTTT.

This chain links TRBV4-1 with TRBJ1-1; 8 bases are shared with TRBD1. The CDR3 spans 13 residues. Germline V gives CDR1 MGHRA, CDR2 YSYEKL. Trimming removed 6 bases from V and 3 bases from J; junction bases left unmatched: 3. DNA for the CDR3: TGCGCCAGCAGACAGGGGGAGTACACTGAAGCTTTCTTT. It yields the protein CASRQGEYTEAFF.

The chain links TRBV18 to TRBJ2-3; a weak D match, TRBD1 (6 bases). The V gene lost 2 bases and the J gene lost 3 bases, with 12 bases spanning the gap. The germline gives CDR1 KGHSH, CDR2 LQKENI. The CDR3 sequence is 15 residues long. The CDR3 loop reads CASSPAGEVTDTQYF. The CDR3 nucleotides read TGTGCCAGCTCACCAGCAGGGGAAGTTACAGATACGCAGTATTTT.

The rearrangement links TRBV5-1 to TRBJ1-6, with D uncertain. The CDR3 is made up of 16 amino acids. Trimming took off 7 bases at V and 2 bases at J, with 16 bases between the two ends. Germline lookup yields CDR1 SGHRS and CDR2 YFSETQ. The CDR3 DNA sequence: TGCGCCAGCGCCCTAGAGACATCCGCCTATAATTCACCCCTCCACTTT. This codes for CASALETSAYNSPLHF.

CDR3 coding DNA: TGTGCCACCGAGGACAGGGATGGTGAAAAACTGTTTTTT. Its protein product is CATEDRDGEKLFF. The chain combines TRBV28 with TRBJ1-4; 8 bases map to TRBD1. This CDR3 is 13 amino acids long. Germline values: CDR1 MDHEN, CDR2 SYDVKM. V was pared by 10 bases and J by 7 bases, with 8 bases of the junction left unmatched.

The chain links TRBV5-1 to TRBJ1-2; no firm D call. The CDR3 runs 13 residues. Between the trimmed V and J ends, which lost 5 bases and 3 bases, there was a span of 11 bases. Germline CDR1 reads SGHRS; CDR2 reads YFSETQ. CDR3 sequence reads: CASSTNGDYGYTF. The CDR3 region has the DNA TGCGCCAGCAGTACCAACGGGGACTATGGCTACACCTTC.

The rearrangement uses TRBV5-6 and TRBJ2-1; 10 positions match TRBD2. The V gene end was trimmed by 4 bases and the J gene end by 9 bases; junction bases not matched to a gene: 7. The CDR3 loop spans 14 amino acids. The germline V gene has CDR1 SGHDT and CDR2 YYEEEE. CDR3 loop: CASSEISGGFEQFF. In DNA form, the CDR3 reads TGTGCCAGCAGCGAGATTAGCGGGGGGTTTGAGCAGTTCTTC.

The CDR3 reads CSVPGARAFF. CDR3 sequence (DNA): TGCAGTGTCCCCGGGGCCCGGGCTTTCTTT. The gene calls are TRBV20-1 and TRBJ1-1, with D perhaps matching TRBD1 (5 bases). The CDR3 spans 10 residues. The V and J ends lost 7 bases and 11 bases respectively, with 14 bases between them. The germline CDR1 and CDR2 sequences are DFQATT and SNEGSKA (reference sequence).

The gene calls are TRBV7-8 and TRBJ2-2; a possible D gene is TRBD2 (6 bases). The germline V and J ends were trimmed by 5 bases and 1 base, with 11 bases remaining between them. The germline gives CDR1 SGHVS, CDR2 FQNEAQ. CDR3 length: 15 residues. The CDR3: CASSPRGGNTGELFF. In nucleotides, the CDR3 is TGTGCCAGCAGCCCTCGGGGAGGGAACACCGGGGAGCTGTTTTTT.

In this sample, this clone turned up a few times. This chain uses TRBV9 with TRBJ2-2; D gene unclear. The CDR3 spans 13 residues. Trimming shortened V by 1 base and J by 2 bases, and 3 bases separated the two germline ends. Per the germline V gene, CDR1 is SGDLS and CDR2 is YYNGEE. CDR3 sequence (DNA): TGTGCCAGCAGCGTAATTAACACCGGGGAGCTGTTTTTT. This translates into CASSVINTGELFF.

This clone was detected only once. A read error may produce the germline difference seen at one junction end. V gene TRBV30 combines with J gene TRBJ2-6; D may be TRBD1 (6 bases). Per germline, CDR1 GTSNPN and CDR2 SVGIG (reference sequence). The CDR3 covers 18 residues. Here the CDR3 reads CAWSTPGRGHSVANVLTF. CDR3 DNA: TGTGCCTGGAGTACCCCTGGCAGGGGACATTCTGTGGCCAACGTCCTGACTTTC.

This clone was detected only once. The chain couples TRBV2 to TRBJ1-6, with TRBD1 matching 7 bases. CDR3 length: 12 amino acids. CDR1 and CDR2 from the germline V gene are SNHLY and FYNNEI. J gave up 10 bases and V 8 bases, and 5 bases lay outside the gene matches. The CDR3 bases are TGTGCCAGCGGGGACAGCATCTCACCCCTCCACTTT. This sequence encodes CASGDSISPLHF.

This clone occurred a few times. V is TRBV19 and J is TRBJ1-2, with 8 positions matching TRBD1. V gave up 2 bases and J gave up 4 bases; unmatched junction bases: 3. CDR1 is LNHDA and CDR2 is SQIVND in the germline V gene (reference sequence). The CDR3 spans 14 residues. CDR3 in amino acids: CASSISTGGYGYTF. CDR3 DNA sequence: TGTGCCAGTAGTATATCCACAGGGGGCTATGGCTACACCTTC.

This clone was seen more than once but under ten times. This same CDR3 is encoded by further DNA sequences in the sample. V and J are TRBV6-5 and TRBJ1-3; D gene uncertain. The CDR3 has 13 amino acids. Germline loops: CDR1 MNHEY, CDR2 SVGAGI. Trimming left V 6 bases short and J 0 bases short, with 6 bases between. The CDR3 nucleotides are TGTGCCAGCAGACAGAGCTCTGGAAACACCATATATTTT. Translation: CASRQSSGNTIYF.

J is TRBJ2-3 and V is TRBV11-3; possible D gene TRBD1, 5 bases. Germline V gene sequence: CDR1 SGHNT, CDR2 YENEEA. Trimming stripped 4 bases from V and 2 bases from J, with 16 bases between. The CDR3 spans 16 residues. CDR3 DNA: TGTGCCAGCAGCTCGGGTCGGCTTGGGGCCACAGATACGCAGTATTTT. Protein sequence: CASSSGRLGATDTQYF.